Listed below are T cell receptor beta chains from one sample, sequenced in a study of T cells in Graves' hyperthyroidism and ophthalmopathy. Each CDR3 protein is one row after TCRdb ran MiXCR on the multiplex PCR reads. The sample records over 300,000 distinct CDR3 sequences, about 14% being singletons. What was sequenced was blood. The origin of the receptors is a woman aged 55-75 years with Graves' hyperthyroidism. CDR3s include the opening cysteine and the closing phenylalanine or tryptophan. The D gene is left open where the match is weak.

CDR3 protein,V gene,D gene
CASSPGQGSWNTEAFF,TRBV11-2,NA
CASTRDNSYEQYF,TRBV2,NA
CASSKGGTPLDTQYF,TRBV11-2,NA
CASSPTGAGANVLTF,TRBV12-3/TRBV12-4,TRBD1
CASSQGTLRTGELFF,TRBV3-1,NA
CASSHVKGGEKLFF,TRBV27,NA
CSAVLAETQYF,TRBV20-1,NA
CASSRTSSYGYTF,TRBV3-1,NA
CASSLQGAKDQPQHF,TRBV6-7,TRBD1
CASGGQGSTEAFF,TRBV28,TRBD1
CASSSQRGKNIQYF,TRBV13,TRBD2
CASSEQSGRAPGELFF,TRBV2,TRBD2
CASSSQGTSGTDTQYF,TRBV28,TRBD2
CASSTGLVNEQFF,TRBV5-4,TRBD2
CATSPGPSSYEQYF,TRBV7-6,NA
CASSPPGTGGDETQYF,TRBV14,TRBD1
CASSPRAGGISTDTQYF,TRBV7-3,TRBD2
CASSLVMVRSGNTIYF,TRBV5-1,NA
CASSPGTEYQETQYF,TRBV4-1,NA
CASFEQGRGYEQYF,TRBV28,NA
CASSWLAGDTGELFF,TRBV9,TRBD2
CASSFRTSGTVGYNEQFF,TRBV5-6,TRBD2
CASSYLRTARNYGYTF,TRBV12-3/TRBV12-4,NA
CASSLFPSPGELFF,TRBV7-9,NA
CASSLARDYYNSPLHF,TRBV11-2,NA
CAWTKGGSGANVLTF,TRBV30,NA
CASRSGRGGLENIQYF,TRBV11-2,TRBD2
CASSFSRTSGGLTDTQYF,TRBV28,TRBD2
CASSTSMGGYEQYF,TRBV7-8,NA
CASSVDRGYNQPQHF,TRBV6-1,TRBD1
CASSPQNWAGELFF,TRBV11-2,NA
CASRVKPGQGLQETQYF,TRBV6-1,TRBD1
CASSLGPTYQETQYF,TRBV5-5,NA
CASSPQRGEQFF,TRBV18,NA
CASSLTGMGYEQYF,TRBV6-5,TRBD1
CASSSGDGVDTQYF,TRBV7-3,NA
CASSLKAYSSYNEQFF,TRBV7-3,NA
CASSFGASASTDTQYF,TRBV5-1,NA
CASTPGGFRSPLHF,TRBV28,NA
CAISESGGSSNQPQHF,TRBV10-3,NA
CASSQGQGVMNTEAFF,TRBV2,TRBD1
CSARDFSRAGIQETQYF,TRBV20-1,NA
CANSITRVGEQFF,TRBV2,NA
CASSLSEGGEKLFF,TRBV7-9,NA
CASSPQAGGSTDTQYF,TRBV2,TRBD2
CASSQGRDLQETQYF,TRBV4-1,NA
CASSLALGTGGEPDTQYF,TRBV7-8,TRBD1
CASSSPDRGVHGYTF,TRBV6-1,TRBD1